Below, 21 T cell receptor beta chains from the same sample are listed, as sequenced in a study of identical twins. TCRdb reanalysed the 5' RACE reads using MiXCR and keeps one entry per CDR3 protein. The table has 450,000 or so distinct CDR3 sequences, about 14% seen once; the top ten hold 0.52%. These data are also associated with another study on yellow fever vaccine responses in identical twins.

Sequences were obtained from CD4+ T cells sorted from blood. Receptors were obtained from a woman aged 18-29 years in good health.

The genes are TRBV12-3 or TRBV12-4 and TRBJ2-7; 8 bases fit TRBD2. J lost 4 bases, V lost 7 bases, and 15 bases had no gene match. The CDR3 contains 16 residues. The CDR3 is CASNPATSGRGYEQYF. The DNA of the CDR3 is TGTGCCAGCAACCCCGCCACTAGCGGTCGGGGGTACGAGCAGTACTTC.

This chain links TRBV29-1 with TRBJ2-7; D possibly corresponds to TRBD1 (6 bases). Between the trimmed V and J ends, which lost 0 bases and 0 bases, there was a span of 12 bases. The germline CDR1 and CDR2 sequences are SQVTM and ANQGSEA. The CDR3 totals 15 residues. In DNA, the CDR3 is TGCAGCGTTGAAGAATCAGGGGCCGGCTCCTACGAGCAGTACTTC. Translated: CSVEESGAGSYEQYF.

The chain combines TRBV20-1 with TRBJ2-3; tentative D call: TRBD2 (5 bases). V lost 5 bases to trimming and J lost 2 bases, with 14 bases between them. The CDR3 sequence is 14 residues long. Germline CDR1 reads DFQATT; CDR2 reads SNEGSKA (reference sequence). DNA for the CDR3: TGCAGTGCTCTAGCCCCCCTAATCACAGATACGCAGTATTTT. Translating gives CSALAPLITDTQYF.

This clonotype was counted between two and nine times. V gene TRBV12-3 or TRBV12-4 combines with J gene TRBJ2-1; 8 nucleotides match TRBD2. The trim removed 7 bases at V and 7 bases at J, leaving 12 bases unmatched. The CDR3 runs 15 residues. CDR3 protein: CASKIRSGTLNEQFF. The CDR3 nucleotides read TGTGCCAGCAAAATTCGTAGCGGGACCCTAAATGAGCAGTTCTTC.

This clonotype was detected many times. The rearrangement joins TRBV7-9 to TRBJ2-4; TRBD1 aligns across 10 bases. Trimming cost V 3 bases and J 8 bases; bases outside gene matches: 7. The CDR3 consists of 15 residues. Germline CDR1 SEHNR, CDR2 FQNEAQ (reference sequence). CDR3 DNA: TGTGCCAGCAGCTTTGTAGTCGGACAGGGGGACATTCAGTACTTC. This sequence encodes CASSFVVGQGDIQYF.

J is TRBJ2-7 and V is TRBV6-5; D might be TRBD1 (5 bases). Trimming pared 4 bases from V and 0 bases from J, leaving 13 bases between. Germline V lookup: CDR1 MNHEY, CDR2 SVGAGI. The CDR3 contains 15 residues. The CDR3 loop is CASSSDSSSSYEQYF. The CDR3 nucleotides read TGTGCCAGCAGTTCAGACAGCTCAAGCTCCTACGAGCAGTACTTC.

This clonotype occurred a few times. The chain has TRBV7-2 and TRBJ2-3; possible D gene TRBD2, 5 bases. The CDR3 runs to 16 residues. Germline-derived CDR1 and CDR2 are SGHTA and FQGNSA. Trimming shortened V by 0 bases and J by 0 bases, and 10 bases separated the two germline ends. CDR3 protein: CASSLALSASTDTQYF. The CDR3 DNA sequence: TGTGCCAGCAGCTTAGCGCTTAGCGCCAGCACAGATACGCAGTATTTT.

The rearrangement links TRBV6-2 or TRBV6-3 to TRBJ2-1, with D tentatively TRBD1 (6 bases). In germline, CDR1 is MNHEY, CDR2 SVGEGT. V lost 0 bases and J 5 bases, leaving 11 bases between the germline ends. The CDR3 loop spans 15 amino acids. Here the CDR3 reads CASSYSGQGNNEQFF. CDR3 nucleotide sequence: TGTGCCAGCAGTTACTCGGGGCAGGGGAACAATGAGCAGTTCTTC.

This clonotype was counted at least ten times. The rearrangement joins TRBV7-9 to TRBJ2-7; TRBD2 aligns across 7 bases. The CDR3 consists of 12 residues. V dropped 2 bases and J dropped 6; count of bases not matched to a gene: 1. Germline-derived CDR1 and CDR2 are SEHNR and FQNEAQ (reference sequence). The CDR3 coding sequence is TGTGCCAGCAGCTTATGGGGGGGCGAGCAGTACTTC. This sequence encodes CASSLWGGEQYF.

The chain recombines TRBV5-1 with TRBJ2-1; 14 bases are shared with TRBD2. The CDR3 spans 15 residues. Germline CDR1 is SGHRS and CDR2 is YFSETQ. Trimming at V came to 4 bases and at J to 9 bases, leaving 6 bases not matched to a gene. CDR3 protein: CASSPGTSGSFEQFF. The CDR3 coding sequence is TGCGCCAGCAGCCCGGGGACTAGCGGGAGTTTTGAGCAGTTCTTC.

In its sample, this clonotype was seen many times. The chain joins TRBV5-1 to TRBJ2-1; possibly TRBD1 or TRBD2 for D (5 bases each). The CDR3 consists of 13 residues. Deletions cut 3 bases from V and 8 bases from J, with 12 bases between. Germline V gene data show CDR1 as SGHRS and CDR2 as YFSETQ. CDR3 amino acids: CASSSRDLHEQFF. The CDR3 DNA reads as TGCGCCAGCAGCTCACGGGACCTCCATGAGCAGTTCTTC. The whole variable domain, remainder taken from reference TRBV5-1 and TRBJ2-1, is KAGVTQTPRYLIKTRGQQVTLSCSPISGHRSVSWYQQTPGQGLQFLFEYFSETQRNKGNFPGRFSGRQFSNSRSEMNVSTLELGDSALYLCASSSRDLHEQFFGPGTRLTVL.

This chain connects TRBV6-1 to TRBJ1-2; perhaps TRBD1 as D (6 bases). This CDR3 has 13 amino acids. Looked up from germline, CDR1 is MNHNS and CDR2 is SASEGT. Trimming took 6 bases from V and 8 from J, leaving 16 bases between them. CDR3 sequence (DNA): TGTGCCAGCAGCCCACAGGGAATTGGCGGCTACACCTTC. It yields the protein CASSPQGIGGYTF.

This clonotype was picked up a small number of times. The CDR3 DNA reads as TGTGCCAGCAGCCAAGGGGAGAGAGAGACCCAGTACTTC. Translated: CASSQGERETQYF. V gene TRBV4-2 combines with J gene TRBJ2-5, with D possibly matching TRBD2 (5 bases). CDR3 size: 13 residues. V lost 1 base, J lost 4 bases, and 7 bases lay in between. From germline, CDR1 is LGHNA and CDR2 YNFKEQ.

At least ten counts were recorded for this clonotype. This chain uses TRBV29-1 with TRBJ2-5, with D perhaps TRBD2 (5 bases). Trimming took 4 bases from V and 0 from J, leaving 6 bases between them. CDR3 length: 12 residues. Germline CDR1 and CDR2: SQVTM and ANQGSEA. CDR3 sequence: CSVGGNQETQYF. The CDR3 nucleotides are TGCAGCGTTGGAGGGAACCAAGAGACCCAGTACTTC.

The V gene is TRBV24-1, the J gene TRBJ2-3; D is tentatively TRBD1 or TRBD2 (5 bases each). The germline CDR1 and CDR2 sequences are KGHDR and SFDVKD. The CDR3 spans 16 residues. V lost 4 bases, J lost 1 base, and 14 bases lay in between. The CDR3 nucleotides are TGTGCCACCAGTGACCCAGGGAGTTTGGGCACAGATACGCAGTATTTT. Translation: CATSDPGSLGTDTQYF.

This clonotype was seen a handful of times. V and J are TRBV10-3 and TRBJ2-1, with 7 bases fitting TRBD2. Germline V gene lookup returns CDR1 ENHRY and CDR2 SYGVKD. CDR3 length: 12 residues. V trimming: 10 bases; J trimming: 8 bases; junction bases outside the gene matches: 8. Here the CDR3 DNA reads TGTGCCAGCAGGACTAGTTCCTATGAGCAGTTCTTC. Amino acid sequence: CASRTSSYEQFF.

V is TRBV28 and J is TRBJ2-7; 7 positions agree with TRBD2. This CDR3 has 15 residues. V gave up 4 bases and J gave up 1 base; unmatched junction bases: 7. Per the germline V gene, CDR1 is MDHEN and CDR2 is SYDVKM. CDR3 residues: CASSYLKAGSYEQYF. CDR3 bases: TGTGCCAGCAGTTACCTTAAAGCGGGGTCCTACGAGCAGTACTTC. The full variable domain, its missing parts supplied by reference TRBV28 and TRBJ2-7, is DVKVTQSSRYLVKRTGEKVFLECVQDMDHENMFWYRQDPGLGLRLIYFSYDVKMKEKGDIPEGYSVSREKKERFSLILESASTNQTSMYLCASSYLKAGSYEQYFGPGTRLTVT.

This clonotype showed up just a few times. The chain uses TRBV6-1 and TRBJ2-2; a possible D gene is TRBD1 (5 bases). Trimming shortened V by 5 bases and J by 0 bases, and 13 bases separated the two germline ends. The germline CDR1 and CDR2 sequences are MNHNS and SASEGT. The CDR3 spans 16 residues. The CDR3 protein is CASSTGLLANTGELFF. The CDR3 coding sequence is TGTGCCAGCAGTACAGGTCTTCTCGCGAACACCGGGGAGCTGTTTTTT.

The V and J genes are TRBV5-1 and TRBJ2-1; D possibly matches TRBD1 or TRBD2 (5 bases each). The V end was cut by 4 bases, the J end by 2 bases, with 16 bases between. The germline V gene encodes CDR1 SGHRS and CDR2 YFSETQ. The CDR3 runs to 16 residues. CDR3 sequence reads: CASSPIPSGPYNEQFF. In DNA form, the CDR3 reads TGCGCCAGCAGCCCCATACCATCGGGACCCTACAATGAGCAGTTCTTC.

This clonotype appeared a few times. J is TRBJ2-7 and V is TRBV5-1, with a tentative D call TRBD2 (6 bases). V was shortened by 3 bases and J by 5 bases, with 18 bases between the two germline ends. The CDR3 sequence is 15 residues long. Per the germline V gene, CDR1 is SGHRS and CDR2 is YFSETQ. The CDR3 sequence is CASSSAGSGVHEQYF. The DNA for the CDR3 is TGCGCCAGCAGCTCTGCCGGGAGCGGTGTACACGAGCAGTACTTC.

This clonotype was found a few times. The chain employs TRBV29-1 and TRBJ2-5, with 10 bases that match TRBD1. The germline CDR1 and CDR2 sequences are SQVTM and ANQGSEA. The CDR3 is 14 amino acids. The ends lost 8 bases at V and 1 base at J; junction bases unmatched: 7. The CDR3 coding sequence is TGCAGCCCGTGGACAGGGGGACCCCAAGAGACCCAGTACTTC. It translates to CSPWTGGPQETQYF.